This T cell receptor (beta chain) derives from a study of T-cell reconstitution after alpha-beta-depleted transplantation in children. Whole-study results and caveats: Counts and diversity of T cells one year after transplant came mostly from newly produced T cells.

The TCRbeta library was prepared with unique molecular identifiers. TCRdb fed the PCR reads into MiXCR, producing one record per CDR3 protein. The sample records 550,000 to 600,000 distinct CDR3 sequences, approximately 22% being singletons. V gave up 0 bases and J gave up 3 bases; unmatched junction bases: 6. The CDR3 length is 16 residues. Germline V lookup: CDR1 SGHVS, CDR2 FNYEAQ. Note on this clonotype: Its specificity is not known.

The source of this sequence is a boy in the first two years of life who had a stem cell transplant for acute myeloid leukemia, so the T cells may come from the graft donor. The starting material was PBMCs, mostly from graft donor cells, obtained 360 days after TCRalphabeta/CD19-depleted stem cell transplant. J is TRBJ2-3 and V is TRBV7-6; 7 bases agree with TRBD2. The CDR3 sequence is CASSLAQRGGTDTQYF. The CDR3 DNA reads as TGTGCCAGCAGCTTAGCGCAAAGGGGAGGGACAGATACGCAGTATTTT.